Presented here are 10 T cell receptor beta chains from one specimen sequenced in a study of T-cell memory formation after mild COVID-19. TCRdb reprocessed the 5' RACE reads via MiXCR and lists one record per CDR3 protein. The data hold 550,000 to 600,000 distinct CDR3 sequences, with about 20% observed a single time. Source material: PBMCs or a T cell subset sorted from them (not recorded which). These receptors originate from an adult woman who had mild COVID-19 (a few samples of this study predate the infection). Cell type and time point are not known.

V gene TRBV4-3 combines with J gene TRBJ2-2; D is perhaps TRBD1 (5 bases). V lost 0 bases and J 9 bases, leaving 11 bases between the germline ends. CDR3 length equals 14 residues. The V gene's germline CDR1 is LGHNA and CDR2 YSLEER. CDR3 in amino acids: CASSQEGPGRELFF. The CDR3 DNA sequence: TGCGCCAGCAGCCAAGAGGGGCCTGGCCGGGAGCTGTTTTTT.

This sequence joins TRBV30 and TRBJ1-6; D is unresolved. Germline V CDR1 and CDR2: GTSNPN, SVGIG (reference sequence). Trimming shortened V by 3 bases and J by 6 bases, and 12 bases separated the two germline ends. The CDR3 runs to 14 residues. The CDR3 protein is CAWRGVGFNSPLHF. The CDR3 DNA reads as TGTGCCTGGAGGGGAGTAGGGTTTAATTCACCCCTCCACTTT.

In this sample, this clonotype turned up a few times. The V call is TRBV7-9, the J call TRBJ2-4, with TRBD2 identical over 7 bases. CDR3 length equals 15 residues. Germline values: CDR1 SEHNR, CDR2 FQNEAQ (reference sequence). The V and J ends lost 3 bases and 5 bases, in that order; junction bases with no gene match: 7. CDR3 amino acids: CASSLGLGRENIQYF. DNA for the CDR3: TGTGCCAGCAGCTTGGGCCTGGGGAGGGAAAACATTCAGTACTTC.

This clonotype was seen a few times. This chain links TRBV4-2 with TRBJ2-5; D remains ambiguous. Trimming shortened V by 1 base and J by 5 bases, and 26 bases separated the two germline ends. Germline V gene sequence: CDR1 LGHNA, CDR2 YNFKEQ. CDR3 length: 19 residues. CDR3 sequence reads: CASSQGRGLGLGQVETQYF. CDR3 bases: TGTGCCAGCAGCCAAGGCCGCGGCCTAGGGCTCGGTCAAGTGGAGACCCAGTACTTC.

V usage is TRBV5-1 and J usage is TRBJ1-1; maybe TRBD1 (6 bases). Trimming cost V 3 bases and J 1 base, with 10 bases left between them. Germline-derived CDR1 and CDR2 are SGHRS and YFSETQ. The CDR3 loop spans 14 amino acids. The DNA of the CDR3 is TGCGCCAGCAGCTCAACAGGGAAGAACACTGAAGCTTTCTTT. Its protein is CASSSTGKNTEAFF.

CDR3 region: CSADARNTDTQYF. In nucleotides, the CDR3 is TGCAGTGCTGACGCTAGGAACACAGATACGCAGTATTTT. This chain uses TRBV20-1 with TRBJ2-3; D is unresolved. The CDR3 runs 13 residues. The germline gives CDR1 DFQATT, CDR2 SNEGSKA (reference sequence). Trimming pared 5 bases from V and 2 bases from J, leaving 11 bases between.

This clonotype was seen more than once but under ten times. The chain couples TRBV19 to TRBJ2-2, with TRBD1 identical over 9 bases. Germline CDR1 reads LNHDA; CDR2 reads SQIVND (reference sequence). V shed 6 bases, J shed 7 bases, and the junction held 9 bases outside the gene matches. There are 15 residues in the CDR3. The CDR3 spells CASRSGTGLIGELFF. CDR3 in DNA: TGTGCCAGTAGATCCGGGACAGGGTTGATCGGGGAGCTGTTTTTT.

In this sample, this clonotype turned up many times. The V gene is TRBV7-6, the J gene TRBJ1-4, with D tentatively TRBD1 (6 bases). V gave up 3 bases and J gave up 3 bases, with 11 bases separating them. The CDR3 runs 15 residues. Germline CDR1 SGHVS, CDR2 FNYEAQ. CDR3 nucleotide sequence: TGTGCCAGCAGCTTCTTGGGGGCTCCTAATGAAAAACTGTTTTTT. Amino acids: CASSFLGAPNEKLFF.

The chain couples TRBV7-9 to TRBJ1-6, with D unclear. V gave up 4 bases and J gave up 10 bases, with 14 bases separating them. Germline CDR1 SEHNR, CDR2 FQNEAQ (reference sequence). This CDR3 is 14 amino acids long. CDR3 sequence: CASSSGRVRSPLHF. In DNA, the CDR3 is TGTGCCAGCAGCTCCGGAAGGGTGCGCTCACCCCTCCACTTT.

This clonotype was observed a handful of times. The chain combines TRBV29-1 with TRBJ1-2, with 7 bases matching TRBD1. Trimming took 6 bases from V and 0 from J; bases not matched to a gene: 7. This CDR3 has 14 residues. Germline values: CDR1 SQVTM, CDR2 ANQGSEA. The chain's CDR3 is CSVTTGLANYGYTF. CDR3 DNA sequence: TGCAGCGTGACGACAGGGCTTGCTAACTATGGCTACACCTTC.